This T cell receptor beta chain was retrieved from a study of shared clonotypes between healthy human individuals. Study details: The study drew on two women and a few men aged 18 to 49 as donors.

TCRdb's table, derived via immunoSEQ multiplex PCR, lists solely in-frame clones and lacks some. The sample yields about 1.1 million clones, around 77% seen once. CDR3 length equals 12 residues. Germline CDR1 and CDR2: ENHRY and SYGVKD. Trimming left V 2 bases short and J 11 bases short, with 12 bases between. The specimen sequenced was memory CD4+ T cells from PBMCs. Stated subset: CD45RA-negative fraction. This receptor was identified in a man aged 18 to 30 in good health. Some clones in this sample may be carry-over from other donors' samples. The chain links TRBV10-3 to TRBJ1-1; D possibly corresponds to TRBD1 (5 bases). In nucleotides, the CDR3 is TGTGCCATCAGTGAGACGAGGGGTGGGGCTTTCTTT. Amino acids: CAISETRGGAFF.